Presented here are 26 T cell receptor beta chains from one specimen sequenced in a study of PD-1 blockade in mismatch repair-deficient tumors. The method was immunoSEQ multiplex PCR; TCRdb's version includes in-frame clones alone and lacks a portion of them. The sample contains tens of thousands of clones, roughly 88% of which appear only once. The sample was peripheral blood, taken 52 weeks after starting pembrolizumab. These receptors were taken from an adult with mismatch repair-deficient cancer.

The chain joins TRBV6-5 to TRBJ2-7; possibly TRBD1 or TRBD2 for D (5 bases each). Germline V lookup: CDR1 MNHEY, CDR2 SVGAGI. The CDR3 is 16 amino acids. The germline V and J ends were trimmed by 0 bases and 7 bases, with 19 bases remaining between them. The CDR3 region is CASSYSISGRLGEQYF. CDR3 nucleotide sequence: TGTGCCAGCAGTTACTCGATATCGGGGCGGTTGGGTGAGCAGTACTTC.

The chain uses TRBV30 and TRBJ1-3; D is undetermined. V lost 3 bases to trimming and J lost 0 bases, with 9 bases between them. The CDR3 sequence is 14 residues long. Germline V gene lookup returns CDR1 GTSNPN and CDR2 SVGIG (reference sequence). CDR3 coding DNA: TGTGCCTGGAGCCTCGGGTACTCTGGAAACACCATATATTTT. The encoded protein is CAWSLGYSGNTIYF.

The CDR3 region is CASSLGVLQNTEAFF. The CDR3 DNA sequence: TGTGCCAGCAGCTTAGGGGTCCTACAGAACACTGAAGCTTTCTTT. The chain couples TRBV7-8 to TRBJ1-1; no firm D call. Trimming took off 1 base at V and 1 base at J, with 10 bases between the two ends. Germline V gene lookup returns CDR1 SGHVS and CDR2 FQNEAQ. The CDR3 has 15 residues.

The chain carries TRBV29-1 and TRBJ2-2; D may be TRBD1 or TRBD2 (5 bases each). The CDR3 is made up of 16 amino acids. Per germline, CDR1 SQVTM and CDR2 ANQGSEA. V was shortened by 4 bases and J by 2 bases, with 17 bases between the two germline ends. The CDR3 coding sequence is TGCAGCGTTGGCTCCGGCTTCGGGGCAAACACCGGGGAGCTGTTTTTT. Translation gives CSVGSGFGANTGELFF.

The chain combines TRBV28 with TRBJ2-7; a possible D gene is TRBD1 (6 bases). The V end lost 1 base, the J end lost 7 bases, and 26 bases lay between the germline ends. CDR1 and CDR2 from the germline V gene are MDHEN and SYDVKM. This CDR3 is 18 amino acids long. The CDR3 region is CASSLSESEVPSRGEQYF. The DNA of the CDR3 is TGTGCCAGCAGTTTATCGGAAAGTGAGGTTCCCTCAAGGGGGGAGCAGTACTTC.

The chain recombines TRBV27 with TRBJ2-3; 12 nucleotides match TRBD2. V shed 2 bases, J shed 10 bases, and the junction held 7 bases outside the gene matches. CDR1 and CDR2 from the germline V gene are MNHEY and SMNVEV (reference sequence). The CDR3 spans 15 residues. CDR3 region: CASSLLAGGPISQYF. In DNA form, the CDR3 reads TGTGCCAGCAGTTTACTAGCGGGAGGGCCGATTTCGCAGTATTTT.

The chain couples TRBV19 to TRBJ2-7, with D perhaps matching TRBD2 (5 bases). This CDR3 spans 15 amino acids. The germline V gene has CDR1 LNHDA and CDR2 SQIVND (reference sequence). V was shortened by 4 bases and J by 1 base, with 14 bases between the two germline ends. The CDR3 nucleotides read TGTGCCAGTAGTAGTTCGGGGTTTTCGTCCTACGAGCAGTACTTC. Protein: CASSSSGFSSYEQYF.

CDR3 sequence: CASSRGTGGTEAFF. CDR3 DNA: TGTGCCAGCAGCCGCGGGACAGGGGGCACTGAAGCTTTCTTT. This chain connects TRBV6-6 to TRBJ1-1; 11 bases fit TRBD1. Germline V gives CDR1 MNHNY, CDR2 SVGAGI (reference sequence). There are 14 residues in the CDR3. With 6 bases clipped from V and 4 bases from J, the junction kept 4 bases outside the gene matches.

This clone is a singleton in its sample. The gene calls are TRBV2 and TRBJ2-7, with TRBD1 as a possible D gene (5 bases). Trimming pared 10 bases from V and 3 bases from J, leaving 13 bases between. The CDR3 runs to 12 residues. Per the germline V gene, CDR1 is SNHLY and CDR2 is FYNNEI. Here the CDR3 DNA reads TGTGCCACCACCAGGGATAACTACGAGCAGTACTTC. This sequence encodes CATTRDNYEQYF.

The chain links TRBV30 to TRBJ2-5; 10 positions match TRBD1. The germline V gene encodes CDR1 GTSNPN and CDR2 SVGIG (reference sequence). The CDR3 runs to 14 residues. V shed 0 bases and J 5 bases; nucleotides not matched to a gene: 3. The CDR3 loop is CAWSVGTGDETQYF. The CDR3 DNA reads as TGTGCCTGGAGTGTGGGGACAGGGGACGAGACCCAGTACTTC.

The chain has TRBV19 and TRBJ2-1, with 7 bases matching TRBD2. CDR3 length: 17 amino acids. Trimming at V came to 2 bases and at J to 1 base, leaving 8 bases not matched to a gene. Germline V gene data show CDR1 as LNHDA and CDR2 as SQIVND (reference sequence). CDR3 residues: CASSITAGDLSYNEQFF. The CDR3 DNA reads as TGTGCCAGTAGTATAACGGCGGGAGATCTATCCTACAATGAGCAGTTCTTC.

This clone was seen a few times. The CDR3 spells CAGGGSGSSYEQYF. DNA for the CDR3: TGTGCCGGGGGTGGTAGCGGGAGCTCCTACGAGCAGTACTTC. V is TRBV10-3 and J is TRBJ2-7, with 9 bases matching TRBD2. The CDR3 loop spans 14 amino acids. Losses at the gene ends were 11 bases for V and 0 bases for J; bases not matched to a gene: 8. CDR1 ENHRY and CDR2 SYGVKD come from the germline V gene.

The table lists this clone with a few counts. The chain carries TRBV27 and TRBJ1-5; TRBD1 might be the D (6 bases). The CDR3 loop spans 15 amino acids. V lost 3 bases and J lost 1, with 10 bases in between. Germline-derived CDR1 and CDR2 are MNHEY and SMNVEV (reference sequence). DNA for the CDR3: TGTGCCAGCAGTTTTCGGGGGCTGAGCAATCAGCCCCAGCATTTT. Amino acid sequence: CASSFRGLSNQPQHF.

The gene calls are TRBV4-1 and TRBJ1-2; TRBD1 matches 8 bases. Germline V gene lookup returns CDR1 MGHRA and CDR2 YSYEKL. Losses at the gene ends were 1 base for V and 7 bases for J; bases not matched to a gene: 8. The CDR3 covers 15 residues. The DNA for the CDR3 is TGCGCCAGCAGCCAAGGCCGGACAGGGATCGGTGGCTACACCTTC. Translated: CASSQGRTGIGGYTF.

This chain joins TRBV5-1 and TRBJ2-1, with 9 bases aligning to TRBD1. CDR3 length: 16 amino acids. After removal of 4 bases from V and 5 bases from J, the junction contained 10 bases not matched to a gene. CDR1 and CDR2 (germline): SGHRS, YFSETQ. This chain's CDR3 is CASSQMAGTGNNEQFF. The CDR3 DNA follows: TGCGCCAGCAGCCAGATGGCCGGGACAGGGAACAATGAGCAGTTCTTC.

This clone was seen a single time. The chain is built from TRBV6-5 and TRBJ1-1; D not certain. The germline V and J ends were trimmed by 7 bases and 10 bases, with 13 bases remaining between them. This CDR3 is 11 amino acids long. Germline CDR1 reads MNHEY; CDR2 reads SVGAGI. CDR3 sequence: CASNTGVGAFF. The CDR3, as DNA: TGTGCCAGCAATACCGGCGTTGGAGCTTTCTTT.

This chain connects TRBV10-3 to TRBJ2-2; the match to TRBD1 covers 10 bases. The CDR3 length is 16 residues. From germline, CDR1 is ENHRY and CDR2 SYGVKD. Germline trimming cut 4 bases from V and 0 bases from J; bases unmatched to any gene: 2. CDR3 sequence: CAISGGTGANTGELFF. In nucleotides, the CDR3 is TGTGCCATCAGTGGGGGGACAGGGGCGAACACCGGGGAGCTGTTTTTT.

The chain links TRBV2 to TRBJ2-7; D may be TRBD1 or TRBD2 (5 bases each). The germline gives CDR1 SNHLY, CDR2 FYNNEI. Trimming left V 0 bases short and J 3 bases short, with 15 bases between. This CDR3 contains 16 residues. CDR3 sequence (DNA): TGTGCCAGCAGTGAAGCTCGGAGAGGGGCGAACTACGAGCAGTACTTC. This encodes CASSEARRGANYEQYF.

The chain uses TRBV27 and TRBJ2-7; D unresolved. The CDR3 has 13 residues. V was clipped by 2 bases and J by 3 bases, with 8 bases between them. Germline-derived CDR1 and CDR2 are MNHEY and SMNVEV (reference sequence). CDR3 in amino acids: CASSLGDGYEQYF. The CDR3, as DNA: TGTGCCAGCAGTTTAGGAGACGGCTACGAGCAGTACTTC.

The chain couples TRBV29-1 to TRBJ1-1; maybe TRBD1 (6 bases). The V end was cut by 6 bases, the J end by 4 bases, with 18 bases between. The germline V gene encodes CDR1 SQVTM and CDR2 ANQGSEA. CDR3 size: 14 residues. In DNA form, the CDR3 reads TGCAGCGTAAAACCACAGGGAAGGAGCACTGAAGCTTTCTTT. Encoded protein: CSVKPQGRSTEAFF.

This chain uses TRBV29-1 with TRBJ1-1, with a tentative D call TRBD1 (5 bases). Per germline, CDR1 SQVTM and CDR2 ANQGSEA. This CDR3 is built from 12 residues. V was shortened by 8 bases and J by 1 base, with 11 bases between the two germline ends. CDR3: CSSGGRNTEAFF. The CDR3, as DNA: TGCAGCAGTGGGGGGAGGAACACTGAAGCTTTCTTT.

The chain has TRBV18 and TRBJ1-2; 11 nucleotides align to TRBD1. The length of the CDR3 is 18 residues. CDR1 is KGHSH, CDR2 LQKENI, per germline. The V segment lost 2 bases and the J segment 6 bases; nucleotides outside the gene matches: 14. CDR3 in DNA: TGTGCCAGCTCACCAAAGAACCGGGACAGGGGGTATGGAAATGGCTACACCTTC. Residues: CASSPKNRDRGYGNGYTF.

The genes are TRBV5-4 and TRBJ2-7; 7 bases fit TRBD2. Germline V gene data show CDR1 as SGHNT and CDR2 as YYREEE (reference sequence). The CDR3 consists of 14 residues. The trim removed 5 bases at V and 3 bases at J, leaving 8 bases unmatched. The chain's CDR3 is CASSLGLADYEQYF. The CDR3, as DNA: TGTGCCAGCAGTCTGGGGCTAGCGGACTACGAGCAGTACTTC.

J is TRBJ2-7 and V is TRBV28; D remains unclear. There are 13 residues in the CDR3. CDR1 is MDHEN and CDR2 is SYDVKM in the germline V gene. V gave up 10 bases and J gave up 1 base, with 14 bases separating them. CDR3 amino acids: CATRPTGSYEQYF. DNA for the CDR3: TGTGCCACCAGACCGACCGGGTCCTACGAGCAGTACTTC.

The chain links TRBV28 to TRBJ2-7; weak D call: TRBD1 (7 bases). The CDR3 runs to 15 residues. V was clipped by 5 bases and J by 4 bases, with 18 bases between them. Germline CDR1 is MDHEN and CDR2 is SYDVKM. The CDR3 DNA reads TGTGCCAGCAGTCCACAGGGGCGGGGTGGTTACGAGCAGTACTTC. Protein: CASSPQGRGGYEQYF.

This chain joins TRBV20-1 and TRBJ1-2; D remains unclear. Germline values: CDR1 DFQATT, CDR2 SNEGSKA (reference sequence). Trimming pared 4 bases from V and 5 bases from J, leaving 5 bases between. The CDR3 contains 10 residues. The CDR3: CSANKYGYTF. CDR3 nucleotides: TGCAGTGCTAATAAATATGGCTACACCTTC.